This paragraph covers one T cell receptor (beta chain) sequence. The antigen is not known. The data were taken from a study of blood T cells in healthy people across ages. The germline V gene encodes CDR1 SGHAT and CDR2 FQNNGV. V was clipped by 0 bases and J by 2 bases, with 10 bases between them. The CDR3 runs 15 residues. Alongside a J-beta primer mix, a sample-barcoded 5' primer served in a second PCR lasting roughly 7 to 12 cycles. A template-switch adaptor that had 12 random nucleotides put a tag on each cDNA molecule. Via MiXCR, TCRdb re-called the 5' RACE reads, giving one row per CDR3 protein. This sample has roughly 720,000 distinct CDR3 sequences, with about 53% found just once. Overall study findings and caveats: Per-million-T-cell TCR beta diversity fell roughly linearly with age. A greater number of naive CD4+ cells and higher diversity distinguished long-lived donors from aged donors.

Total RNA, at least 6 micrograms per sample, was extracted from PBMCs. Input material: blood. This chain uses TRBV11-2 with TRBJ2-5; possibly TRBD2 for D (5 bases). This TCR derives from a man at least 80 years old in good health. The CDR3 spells CASSLDGGRQETQYF. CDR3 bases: TGTGCCAGCAGCTTAGATGGAGGCAGACAAGAGACCCAGTACTTC.